Listed below are T cell receptor beta chains from one sample, sequenced in a study of CD4 T cells in relation to SARS-CoV-2 and coronaviruses. Profiled with immunoSEQ multiplex PCR; TCRdb holds only in-frame clones, not every one. The data contain 38,000 or so clones, 77% of them seen just once; the ten biggest clones take up over 20%. What these receptors recognize is not known. Sequencing was carried out using memory CD4+ T cells from PBMCs, cultured in vitro. The receptors shown here come from an adult with COVID-19. Both conserved end residues are part of each CDR3. The D gene is left open where the match is weak. Clone size appears in some rows only: once, few, many, or a class for an expanded clone.

size: once; D: TRBD2; V: TRBV14; J: TRBJ2-7; CDR3: CASSQEVRTSGSYEQYF; DNA: TGTGCCAGCAGCCAAGAGGTTAGGACTAGCGGCTCCTACGAGCAGTACTTC
size: -; D: TRBD2; V: TRBV6-6; J: TRBJ2-1; CDR3: CASSAGTSGYNEQFF; DNA: TGTGCCAGCAGTGCCGGGACTAGCGGCTACAATGAGCAGTTCTTC
size: -; D: -; V: TRBV5-1; J: TRBJ1-1; CDR3: CASSLVVGPRNTEAFF; DNA: TGCGCCAGCAGCTTGGTGGTCGGGCCGAGGAACACTGAAGCTTTCTTT
size: few; D: -; V: TRBV7-7; J: TRBJ1-2; CDR3: CASSSSLDGLGYTF; DNA: TGTGCCAGCAGCTCCAGTTTAGATGGGTTGGGCTACACCTTC
size: -; D: -; V: TRBV28; J: TRBJ1-2; CDR3: CASSLGRGIGYGYTF; DNA: TGTGCCAGCAGTTTAGGCAGGGGTATCGGCTATGGCTACACCTTC
size: -; D: -; V: TRBV6-5; J: TRBJ2-1; CDR3: CASSDPGRSYNEQFF; DNA: TGTGCCAGCAGCGATCCGGGACGTTCGTACAATGAGCAGTTCTTC
size: -; D: -; V: TRBV28; J: TRBJ2-5; CDR3: CATGRGFGWETQYF; DNA: TGTGCCACCGGCAGGGGATTTGGTTGGGAGACCCAGTACTTC
size: -; D: -; V: TRBV2; J: TRBJ1-5; CDR3: CASNRGPNQPQHF; DNA: TGTGCCAGCAACCGCGGACCTAATCAGCCCCAGCATTTT
size: -; D: -; V: TRBV18; J: TRBJ2-1; CDR3: CASSPANEQFF; DNA: TGTGCCAGCTCACCAGCGAATGAGCAGTTCTTC
size: -; D: -; V: TRBV2; J: TRBJ2-1; CDR3: CASSSGATGINEQFF; DNA: TGTGCCAGCAGTTCGGGGGCTACAGGGATCAATGAGCAGTTCTTC
size: -; D: -; V: TRBV6-4; J: TRBJ1-1; CDR3: CASSRTANTEAFF; DNA: TGTGCCAGCAGTAGGACAGCGAACACTGAAGCTTTCTTT
size: once; D: -; V: TRBV2; J: TRBJ1-5; CDR3: CASSAEGNQPQHF; DNA: TGTGCCAGCAGTGCCGAAGGCAATCAGCCCCAGCATTTT
size: -; D: TRBD2; V: TRBV24-1; J: TRBJ2-1; CDR3: CATSDRTSGRANEQFF; DNA: TGTGCCACCAGTGACCGCACTAGCGGGAGGGCCAATGAGCAGTTCTTC
size: -; D: TRBD2; V: TRBV18; J: TRBJ2-1; CDR3: CASSPNLGTSGENEQFF; DNA: TGTGCCAGCTCACCCAATCTCGGGACTAGCGGGGAAAATGAGCAGTTCTTC
size: -; D: -; V: TRBV27; J: TRBJ1-2; CDR3: CASGGRGNYGYTF; DNA: TGTGCCAGCGGAGGCAGGGGCAACTATGGCTACACCTTC
size: -; D: -; V: TRBV5-5; J: TRBJ2-5; CDR3: CASSLGGQETQYF; DNA: TGTGCCAGCAGCTTGGGGGGCCAAGAGACCCAGTACTTC
size: -; D: -; V: TRBV12-3/TRBV12-4; J: TRBJ1-1; CDR3: CASSLLGEEAFF; DNA: TGTGCCAGCAGTTTATTAGGAGAAGAAGCTTTCTTT
size: -; D: -; V: TRBV6-1; J: TRBJ2-3; CDR3: CASSETSYTQYF; DNA: TGTGCCAGCAGTGAAACTAGTTATACGCAGTATTTT
size: -; D: -; V: TRBV3-1/TRBV3-2; J: TRBJ2-1; CDR3: CASSQDGGRYNEQFF; DNA: TGTGCCAGCAGCCAAGATGGGGGGAGATACAATGAGCAGTTCTTC
size: -; D: -; V: TRBV6-6; J: TRBJ1-5; CDR3: CASTEGRFNQPQHF; DNA: TGTGCCAGCACCGAAGGACGGTTCAATCAGCCCCAGCATTTT
size: -; D: -; V: TRBV3-1/TRBV3-2; J: TRBJ1-1; CDR3: CASSHVRGGTEAFF; DNA: TGTGCCAGCAGCCACGTTAGGGGGGGCACTGAAGCTTTCTTT
size: -; D: -; V: TRBV11-2; J: TRBJ1-1; CDR3: CASSPVEDEAFF; DNA: TGTGCCAGCAGCCCAGTGGAAGATGAGGCTTTCTTT
size: -; D: TRBD2; V: TRBV6-5; J: TRBJ2-7; CDR3: CASSYRRGGGNEQYF; DNA: TGTGCCAGCAGTTACCGCCGCGGGGGGGGGAACGAGCAGTACTTC
size: -; D: -; V: TRBV30; J: TRBJ1-6; CDR3: CAWSYRIGGPGSPLHF; DNA: TGTGCCTGGAGTTATAGAATCGGGGGGCCGGGTTCACCCCTCCACTTT
size: -; D: -; V: TRBV21-1; J: TRBJ2-7; CDR3: CASSKVRIGRRGHEQYF; DNA: TGTGCCAGCAGCAAAGTAAGGATAGGGCGCCGGGGCCACGAGCAGTACTTC
size: once; D: -; V: TRBV7-3; J: TRBJ2-1; CDR3: CASRSGTSKVYNEQFF; DNA: TGTGCCAGCAGGTCCGGGACTTCGAAGGTATACAATGAGCAGTTCTTC
size: -; D: -; V: TRBV2; J: TRBJ2-5; CDR3: CASSEIAEIQETQYF; DNA: TGTGCCAGCAGTGAAATAGCGGAAATTCAAGAGACCCAGTACTTC
size: -; D: TRBD1; V: TRBV5-1; J: TRBJ1-2; CDR3: CASSQTGGNYGYTF; DNA: TGCGCCAGCAGCCAGACAGGGGGCAACTATGGCTACACCTTC
size: -; D: TRBD2; V: TRBV29-1; J: TRBJ2-1; CDR3: CSGRLAGARNEQFF; DNA: TGCAGCGGACGACTAGCGGGAGCTCGCAATGAGCAGTTCTTC
size: few; D: TRBD1; V: TRBV5-4; J: TRBJ2-7; CDR3: CASSRDSGSYEQYF; DNA: TGTGCCAGCAGCCGGGACAGTGGGTCCTACGAGCAGTACTTC
size: -; D: -; V: TRBV5-1; J: TRBJ2-1; CDR3: CASSFQEYNEQFF; DNA: TGCGCCAGCAGCTTCCAGGAATACAATGAGCAGTTCTTC
size: -; D: -; V: TRBV19; J: TRBJ2-3; CDR3: CASSNLARYTDTQYF; DNA: TGTGCCAGTAGTAATCTAGCCCGATACACAGATACGCAGTATTTT
size: -; D: -; V: TRBV9; J: TRBJ1-2; CDR3: CASTRRDVNYGYTF; DNA: TGTGCCAGCACCCGAAGGGACGTTAACTATGGCTACACCTTC
size: -; D: TRBD1; V: TRBV6-2/TRBV6-3; J: TRBJ1-1; CDR3: CASSLPLGQGVNTEAFF; DNA: TGTGCCAGCAGTCTTCCACTTGGACAGGGAGTGAACACTGAAGCTTTCTTT
size: -; D: -; V: TRBV19; J: TRBJ2-7; CDR3: CASSNDGTGDYEQYF; DNA: TGTGCCAGTAGTAACGACGGGACTGGGGACTACGAGCAGTACTTC
size: -; D: TRBD1; V: TRBV2; J: TRBJ1-5; CDR3: CASSRTGGLQPQHF; DNA: TGTGCCAGCAGTAGGACAGGGGGCCTTCAGCCCCAGCATTTT
size: few; D: -; V: TRBV5-1; J: TRBJ1-3; CDR3: CASSFAPSSGNTIYF; DNA: TGCGCCAGCAGCTTTGCCCCAAGCTCTGGAAACACCATATATTTT
size: -; D: TRBD2; V: TRBV5-1; J: TRBJ2-3; CDR3: CASSPGTTTDTQYF; DNA: TGCGCCAGCAGCCCCGGGACTACCACAGATACGCAGTATTTT
size: -; D: TRBD2; V: TRBV7-3; J: TRBJ2-2; CDR3: CATRLAGVNGELFF; DNA: TGTGCCACCAGACTAGCGGGAGTGAACGGGGAGCTGTTTTTT
size: few; D: TRBD1; V: TRBV7-3; J: TRBJ2-2; CDR3: CASNLQGASGELFF; DNA: TGTGCCAGCAACCTACAGGGGGCGTCCGGGGAGCTGTTTTTT